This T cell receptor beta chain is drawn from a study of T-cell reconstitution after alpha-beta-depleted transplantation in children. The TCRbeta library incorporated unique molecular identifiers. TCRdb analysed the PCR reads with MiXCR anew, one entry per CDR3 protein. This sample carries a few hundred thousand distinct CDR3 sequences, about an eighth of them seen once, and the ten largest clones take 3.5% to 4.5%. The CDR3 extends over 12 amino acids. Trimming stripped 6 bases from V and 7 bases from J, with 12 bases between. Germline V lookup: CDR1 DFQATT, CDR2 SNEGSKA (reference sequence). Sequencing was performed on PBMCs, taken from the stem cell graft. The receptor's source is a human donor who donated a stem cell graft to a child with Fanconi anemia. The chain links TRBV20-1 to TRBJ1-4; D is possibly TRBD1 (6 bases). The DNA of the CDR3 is TGCAGTGCCACACAGGGTGGTGAAAAACTGTTTTTT. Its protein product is CSATQGGEKLFF.